This TCR beta chain was recovered during a study of shared clonotypes between healthy human individuals (TCRdb year 2020). In terms of the full investigation: The cohort comprised a couple of women and three men aged 18 to 49 years. For each donor, CD4 naive and CD4 memory were each run on three plates, CD8 naive on two plates, and CD8 memory on one plate. The study deeply sequenced blood TCR repertoires of about 5 healthy adults to estimate repertoire size and the extent of clonotype sharing between individuals. Libraries were prepared and TCR repertoires were sequenced by different laboratories using diverse techniques, in order to increase sequencing depth and limit assay-specific biases. Each donor's leukapheresis produced roughly between about 0.9 and 9.5 billion PBMCs. The investigation overall reported the following: Compared with non-shared clonotypes, clonotypes shared by all four sorted-subset donors had higher generation probabilities. Larger estimated clonotype richness was generally found for naive subsets than for memory subsets. About 5% of naive CD4, 3.5% of naive CD8, 2% to 2.5% of memory CD4, and 0.35% to 0.5% of memory CD8 clonotypes were shared across several donors. Because the study included only a small number of donors, the genetic and exposure-history diversity represented was limited. Only blood was sampled, and tissue TCR repertoires likely differ from those in blood. Even with the large sequencing depth, rarefaction of the sorted-subset datasets indicated that sequencing was incomplete. Based on pairwise subsampling, the degree of clonotype sharing among donors was expected to be affected by sequencing depth.

In regard to this clone: The antigen it binds to is not known. Per-nucleotide qualities are absent, and no much larger clonotype sits a single base away.

Donors were healthy HIV-negative adults with no recently reported acute infections or vaccinations. Only Caucasian adults living in Nashville, Tennessee, USA were represented among the donors. CD4+ T cells were enriched through magnetic negative selection, after which naive cells were positively selected on CD45RA and the remaining negative fraction served as the memory subset. Blood was collected by leukapheresis, and PBMCs were isolated by Ficoll-Histopaque density gradient centrifugation and then cryopreserved in liquid nitrogen vapor phase. Analytical flow cytometry was used to check the purity and quantity of every magnetically sorted T cell population. Genomic DNA was isolated from every sorted fraction and measured by UV absorbance on a Nanodrop 2000c. TCR CDR3 regions were amplified from genomic DNA by multiplex PCR using the deep immunoSEQ assay. Extracted genomic DNA from each cell subset was spread evenly across all wells of several immunoSEQ 96-well plates, with each plate serving as a replicate. For sorted subsets, each replicate PCR was loaded with roughly 0.2 ug genomic DNA, equivalent to 32,000 or so T cell genomes. Purified libraries were measured with a Qubit 3.0 fluorometer, size-checked on a Bioanalyzer 2100, and measured again with the KAPA Library Quantification kit. Each immunoSEQ 96-well plate was sequenced on its own single-read 150-cycle Illumina NextSeq 550 flow cell. Turning to the authors' computational methods: Because the immunoSEQ output held only junctional sequences and lacked quality scores, the filtering could not match the filtering applied to full-length reads. Sequences were annotated with PyIR, a Python wrapper for IgBLAST v1.9, and V/J genes and CDR3 were assigned using IMGT germline references. Any read was removed if the V/J assignment was weak (E-value above 1e-6), the CDR3 was missing, or the read contained stop codons, out-of-frame junctions, or ambiguous translated residues. V3J clonotypes were defined by identical inferred V gene, J gene, and CDR3 amino acid sequence. Percentage overlap between repertoires was calculated by dividing the number of shared unique clonotypes by the size of the smaller repertoire. Richness of each repertoire was evaluated using RTK rarefaction, the Chao1 estimator, and Recon v2.1 estimates of unobserved clonotypes. For all TCRbeta clonotypes obtained by the gDNA method from a few donors, generation probabilities were computed with OLGA. Not all clones reach the TCRdb copy of this immuneACCESS table, which keeps in-frame sequences only. Checked studies attribute under half of the gap to unresolved V genes and leave the rest unexplained. That table furnishes V, J and clone size, whereas the DNA furnished D and trimming. The sample table shows 550,000 to 700,000 clones, and roughly 73% are seen once. The ten largest clones take up around 1.8% of the sample.

Sequences SSHAT (CDR1) and FNYEAQ (CDR2) are obtained from the germline V gene (reference sequence). From cysteine to phenylalanine, the CDR3 is 14 amino acids long. The read is trimmed to its CDR3 DNA, 42 bases read in frame from base 1. The V end loses 5 bases and the J end loses 5 bases, and a stretch of 12 bases separates them. The sequencing sample was made of memory CD4+ T cells sorted from blood. The cell subset or site label corresponds to: CD45RA-negative fraction. The source of this sequence is a woman in her 30s in good health. The sequence joins TRBV7-7 to TRBJ2-2; TRBD2 is possibly the D segment (5 matching bases). The nucleotide sequence reads TGTGCCAGCAGCGCTGTTCGGGATACCGGGGAGCTGTTTTTT. It encodes CASSAVRDTGELFF. When the CDR3 is completed using the reference TRBV7-7 and TRBJ2-2 genes on either side, the full variable domain is GAGVSQSPRYKVTKRGQDVTLRCDPISSHATLYWYQQALGQGPEFLTYFNYEAQPDKSGLPSDRFSAERPEGSISTLTIQRTEQRDSAMYRCASSAVRDTGELFFGEGSRLTVL.